Each of the 30 T cell receptor beta chains below was sequenced from the same sample in a study of glioma-infiltrating T cells after dendritic cell vaccination. Generated by immunoSEQ multiplex PCR, the TCRdb table keeps only in-frame clones and is missing some. Here the sample spans tens of thousands of clones, over 75% being singletons. The time point here: after dendritic cell vaccination, including at tumor progression/relapse. The source material was blood, sampled after dendritic cell vaccination. These receptors came from a human donor with glioblastoma.

V usage is TRBV7-9 and J usage is TRBJ2-3, with D tentatively TRBD1 (5 bases). V lost 1 base to trimming and J lost 5 bases, with 16 bases between them. This CDR3 comprises 16 residues. Germline loops: CDR1 SEHNR, CDR2 FQNEAQ (reference sequence). The CDR3 nucleotides are TGTGCCAGCAGCTTAGGTTATGGGGCGCGAGAAGATACGCAGTATTTT. Its protein product is CASSLGYGAREDTQYF.

The chain uses TRBV9 and TRBJ2-5; 9 bases agree with TRBD1. The DNA end lines up better with TRBJ2-7; the J call may be wrong. Germline CDR1 is SGDLS and CDR2 is YYNGEE. The CDR3 loop spans 14 amino acids. The CDR3 region is CASSAGQGNYEQYF. CDR3 sequence (DNA): TGTGCCAGCAGCGCGGGACAGGGTAACTACGAGCAGTACTTC.

V is TRBV14 and J is TRBJ2-7; 7 bases align to TRBD1. V gave up 8 bases and J gave up 3 bases; unmatched junction bases: 7. CDR3 length equals 13 residues. CDR1 and CDR2 (germline): SGHDN, FVKESK. In DNA form, the CDR3 reads TGTGCCAGCTTATTGACAGGGTACTACGAGCAGTACTTC. It yields the protein CASLLTGYYEQYF.

The chain carries TRBV6-4 and TRBJ1-1; the D is unclear. V lost 2 bases, J lost 3 bases, and 7 bases lay in between. In germline, CDR1 is MRHNA, CDR2 SNTAGT. The CDR3 has 13 residues. As DNA, the CDR3 is TGTGCCAGCAGTGACCGCCTACACACTGAAGCTTTCTTT. This sequence encodes CASSDRLHTEAFF.

CDR3 amino acids: CASSYTFRNTEAFF. The CDR3 nucleotides are TGTGCCAGCAGTTACACATTCAGGAACACTGAAGCTTTCTTT. The V call is TRBV6-5, the J call TRBJ1-1; D is uncertain. The CDR3 spans 14 residues. From germline, CDR1 is MNHEY and CDR2 SVGAGI. V shed 2 bases and J shed 1 base, with 8 bases lying between them.

The chain combines TRBV11-2 with TRBJ1-1; weak D call: TRBD1 (5 bases). Per the germline V gene, CDR1 is SGHAT and CDR2 is FQNNGV. CDR3 length: 14 residues. V was trimmed by 1 base and J by 1 base, leaving 7 bases between them. CDR3 amino acids: CASSLVGGNTEAFF. CDR3 in DNA: TGTGCCAGCAGCTTAGTGGGGGGGAACACTGAAGCTTTCTTT. The variable domain in full, with the rest retrieved from reference TRBV11-2 and TRBJ1-1, is EAGVAQSPRYKIIEKRQSVAFWCNPISGHATLYWYQQILGQGPKLLIQFQNNGVVDDSQLPKDRFSAERLKGVDSTLKIQPAKLEDSAVYLCASSLVGGNTEAFFGQGTRLTVV.

The gene calls are TRBV11-1 and TRBJ2-7, with 12 bases aligning to TRBD2. This CDR3 contains 14 residues. The V segment lost 6 bases and the J segment 4 bases; nucleotides outside the gene matches: 4. CDR1 SGHAT and CDR2 FQDESV come from the germline V gene (reference sequence). The CDR3 DNA reads TGTGCCAGCAGGATCGGACTAGCGGGGTACGAGCAGTACTTC. This sequence encodes CASRIGLAGYEQYF.

The chain links TRBV5-1 to TRBJ1-4; the D is unclear. V was trimmed by 5 bases and J by 3 bases, leaving 8 bases between them. Germline CDR1 and CDR2: SGHRS and YFSETQ. The CDR3 loop spans 13 amino acids. The CDR3 loop reads CASRNSPNEKLFF. CDR3 in DNA: TGCGCCAGCAGAAATAGCCCTAATGAAAAACTGTTTTTT.

The count of this clone is one. The chain couples TRBV6-1 to TRBJ2-2; D is unresolved. CDR1 and CDR2 (germline): MNHNS, SASEGT. The CDR3 extends over 13 amino acids. Trimming took off 2 bases at V and 6 bases at J, with 7 bases between the two ends. CDR3 bases: TGTGCCAGCAGTGAACAGATTGCCGGGGAGCTGTTTTTT. Amino acids: CASSEQIAGELFF.

The CDR3 loop reads CASSPRTSTDTQYF. CDR3 coding DNA: TGCGCCAGCAGCCCCCGGACTAGCACAGATACGCAGTATTTT. The chain joins TRBV5-1 to TRBJ2-3; the D gene is possibly TRBD2 (5 bases). V was clipped by 4 bases and J by 0 bases, with 9 bases between them. Germline assignment: CDR1 SGHRS and CDR2 YFSETQ. The CDR3 runs 14 residues.

This chain connects TRBV6-7 to TRBJ2-1, with 7 bases identical to TRBD2. TRBV6-7 has ORF status, its function being uncertain. The CDR3 loop spans 16 amino acids. Trimming cost V 0 bases and J 7 bases; bases outside gene matches: 9. The DNA of the CDR3 is TGTGCCAGCAGTTACTCCTCGGGGAGGGGCGGGAATGAGCAGTTCTTC. Translated: CASSYSSGRGGNEQFF.

This rearrangement joins TRBV5-1 to TRBJ1-1; 7 nucleotides agree with TRBD1. Trimming took 0 bases from V and 3 from J; bases not matched to a gene: 2. Germline assignment: CDR1 SGHRS and CDR2 YFSETQ. The CDR3 spans 14 residues. The chain's CDR3 is CASSLGQGYTEAFF. CDR3 nucleotides: TGCGCCAGCAGCTTGGGACAGGGTTACACTGAAGCTTTCTTT.

The rearrangement links TRBV4-1 to TRBJ2-5; perhaps TRBD2 as D (7 bases). The J call is in doubt because the DNA end fits TRBJ2-7 better. The germline gives CDR1 MGHRA, CDR2 YSYEKL. The CDR3 is 14 residues long. CDR3 DNA: TGCGCCAGCAGCCCTGGGGGGGGGCGTTACGAGCAGTACTTC. It codes for CASSPGGGRYEQYF.

This chain uses TRBV5-1 with TRBJ2-7; 11 bases align to TRBD2. Germline CDR1 and CDR2: SGHRS and YFSETQ. J gave up 2 bases and V 1 base, and 8 bases lay outside the gene matches. This CDR3 region has 17 residues. For the CDR3, the DNA is TGCGCCAGCAGCTTGAGTTACGGGACTAGCGGAACCTACGAGCAGTACTTC. Translation: CASSLSYGTSGTYEQYF.

J is TRBJ1-5 and V is TRBV7-2; D might be TRBD1 (6 bases). The germline V gene has CDR1 SGHTA and CDR2 FQGNSA. Trimming left V 5 bases short and J 2 bases short, with 16 bases between. The CDR3 covers 16 residues. The CDR3 here is CASSPPQGGGNQPQHF. The CDR3 DNA follows: TGTGCCAGCAGCCCTCCACAGGGAGGGGGCAATCAGCCCCAGCATTTT.

This clone was detected a few times. This chain connects TRBV5-4 to TRBJ1-2, with TRBD1 matching over 7 bases. The trim removed 5 bases at V and 8 bases at J, leaving 9 bases unmatched. Germline assignment: CDR1 SGHNT and CDR2 YYREEE (reference sequence). The CDR3 is made up of 13 amino acids. CDR3 residues: CASSPTGTNGYTF. The CDR3 DNA reads TGTGCCAGCAGTCCGACAGGGACCAACGGCTACACCTTC.

This chain uses TRBV19 with TRBJ2-3; 10 nucleotides match TRBD1. CDR3 length equals 17 residues. Germline-derived CDR1 and CDR2 are LNHDA and SQIVND (reference sequence). The V and J ends lost 6 bases and 5 bases, in that order; junction bases with no gene match: 14. CDR3: CASSNARTGGDGDTQYF. As DNA, the CDR3 is TGTGCCAGTAGCAACGCCCGGACAGGGGGTGATGGAGATACGCAGTATTTT.

The chain uses TRBV5-5 and TRBJ1-2; 7 positions agree with TRBD1. CDR3 length: 13 residues. Germline V gene lookup returns CDR1 SGHKS and CDR2 YYEKEE (reference sequence). The V segment lost 0 bases and the J segment 8 bases; nucleotides outside the gene matches: 4. The CDR3 DNA reads as TGTGCCAGCAGCTTGGGACAGGGTGGGGGCTACACCTTC. This codes for CASSLGQGGGYTF.

This chain uses TRBV27 with TRBJ2-5; maybe TRBD1 (5 bases). In germline, CDR1 is MNHEY, CDR2 SMNVEV (reference sequence). The V and J ends lost 5 bases and 5 bases respectively, with 24 bases between them. The length of the CDR3 is 17 residues. CDR3 coding DNA: TGTGCCAGCAGTCCTAAGCGCAGGACAACGGTAGAGGAGACCCAGTACTTC. This sequence encodes CASSPKRRTTVEETQYF.

This clone was counted a single time. CDR3 sequence: CASRGGTSNTEAFF. The DNA for the CDR3 is TGTGCCAGCAGGGGCGGGACGTCGAACACTGAAGCTTTCTTT. The genes are TRBV2 and TRBJ1-1, with D possibly TRBD1 on 5 matching bases. The germline V gene has CDR1 SNHLY and CDR2 FYNNEI. The CDR3 has 14 residues. Trimming took 6 bases from V and 1 from J, leaving 12 bases between them.

In this sample, this clone turned up once. The rearrangement joins TRBV7-2 to TRBJ2-1, with no clear D. The CDR3 is made up of 13 amino acids. Trimming stripped 5 bases from V and 7 bases from J, with 12 bases between. CDR1 is SGHTA, CDR2 FQGNSA, per germline. CDR3 sequence: CASSPPSRNEQFF. CDR3 nucleotide sequence: TGTGCCAGCAGCCCCCCATCGAGAAATGAGCAGTTCTTC.

The chain uses TRBV5-1 and TRBJ1-1; no definite D call. The CDR3 is 15 residues long. Looked up from germline, CDR1 is SGHRS and CDR2 is YFSETQ. Trimming removed 4 bases at V and 1 base at J, with 14 bases between. CDR3 DNA: TGCGCCAGCAGCAGAGAGGGCAGTAGGAACACTGAAGCTTTCTTT. It encodes CASSREGSRNTEAFF. Supplemented by reference TRBV5-1 and TRBJ1-1, the full variable domain reads KAGVTQTPRYLIKTRGQQVTLSCSPISGHRSVSWYQQTPGQGLQFLFEYFSETQRNKGNFPGRFSGRQFSNSRSEMNVSTLELGDSALYLCASSREGSRNTEAFFGQGTRLTVV.

On this clone itself: One end of the junction varies from germline; a read error may be responsible. The rearrangement uses TRBV6-5 and TRBJ1-2; tentative D call: TRBD1 (6 bases). There are 14 residues in the CDR3. Germline values: CDR1 MNHEY, CDR2 SVGAGI. DNA of the CDR3: TGTGCCAGCAGTTCCCCGGGGGGCAACTATGGCCACACCTTC. This sequence encodes CASSSPGGNYGHTF.

The chain links TRBV15 to TRBJ2-3, with a tentative D call TRBD2 (5 bases). Germline CDR1 is LNHNV and CDR2 is YYDKDF (reference sequence). The CDR3 is 17 amino acids. V was pared by 2 bases and J by 1 base, with 16 bases between. Here the CDR3 reads CATSRSSGGRRTDTQYF. In DNA, the CDR3 is TGTGCCACCAGCAGATCGTCAGGAGGTCGACGCACAGATACGCAGTATTTT. The whole variable domain, filled in from reference TRBV15 and TRBJ2-3, reads DAMVIQNPRYQVTQFGKPVTLSCSQTLNHNVMYWYQQKSSQAPKLLFHYYDKDFNNEADTPDNFQSRRPNTSFCFLDIRSPGLGDTAMYLCATSRSSGGRRTDTQYFGPGTRLTVL.

Remarks on this clone: Relative to the germline gene, one junction end is altered; a read error may explain this. The gene calls are TRBV2 and TRBJ2-2; 9 bases align to TRBD2. The length of the CDR3 is 14 residues. Germline V gives CDR1 SNHLY, CDR2 FYNNEI. The CDR3 DNA reads as TGTGCCGGCAGTAGCGGGAGTGGGACCGGGGAGCTGTTTTTT. It encodes CAGSSGSGTGELFF.

The chain combines TRBV11-2 with TRBJ2-3, with D tentatively TRBD1 (6 bases). The CDR3 consists of 14 residues. V was clipped by 1 base and J by 11 bases, with 16 bases between them. CDR1 is SGHAT and CDR2 is FQNNGV in the germline V gene. This CDR3 reads CASSLVERGTGQYF. The CDR3, as DNA: TGTGCCAGCAGCTTAGTCGAAAGGGGGACCGGGCAGTATTTT.

This chain uses TRBV18 with TRBJ1-2, with D perhaps TRBD1 (6 bases). The CDR3 has 13 amino acids. In germline, CDR1 is KGHSH, CDR2 LQKENI. V lost 3 bases and J lost 8, with 13 bases in between. CDR3 DNA sequence: TGTGCCAGCTCACCTCAGGGGCCCACAGGCTACACCTTC. The encoded protein is CASSPQGPTGYTF.

The chain is built from TRBV6-1 and TRBJ1-5; D remains ambiguous. V was clipped by 2 bases and J by 6 bases, with 14 bases between them. The CDR3 loop spans 15 amino acids. Germline CDR1 MNHNS, CDR2 SASEGT. The chain's CDR3 is CASSEPGGRSQPQHF. The CDR3 region has the DNA TGTGCCAGCAGTGAACCAGGCGGGCGATCTCAGCCCCAGCATTTT.

V usage is TRBV5-4 and J usage is TRBJ1-1; the match to TRBD1 covers 10 bases. The germline CDR1 and CDR2 sequences are SGHNT and YYREEE (reference sequence). CDR3 length: 15 residues. Unmatched junction bases numbered 3, after V lost 4 bases and J lost 0 bases. The CDR3 DNA sequence: TGTGCCAGCAGCCTGACAGGGGGCATGAACACTGAAGCTTTCTTT. Protein: CASSLTGGMNTEAFF.

The chain has TRBV5-4 and TRBJ1-1; 7 nucleotides agree with TRBD1. Germline V CDR1 and CDR2: SGHNT, YYREEE (reference sequence). The CDR3 covers 16 residues. The V and J ends lost 4 bases and 7 bases, in that order; junction bases with no gene match: 16. The CDR3 spells CASSLTLDRAGDEAFF. DNA of the CDR3: TGTGCCAGCAGCCTGACCTTAGACAGGGCCGGGGATGAAGCTTTCTTT.